This is a list of T cell receptor beta chains from one sample in a study of T cells in Graves' hyperthyroidism and ophthalmopathy. Each CDR3 protein gets one entry after TCRdb re-called the multiplex PCR reads with MiXCR. The table includes approximately 420,000 distinct CDR3 sequences, roughly 13% detected once. The sequenced sample consisted of blood. These receptors came from a young woman with Graves' hyperthyroidism. Both conserved end residues are part of each CDR3. Fields, in order: J gene, CDR3 length, V gene, D gene, clone size, CDR3 protein, CDR3 DNA. The D gene is left open where the match is weak. Some rows have no size entry. The others give once, few or many, or a class for an expanded clone.

j_gene: TRBJ2-7
len: 14
v_gene: TRBV19
d_gene: .
abundance: .
CDR3aa: CASSIASGSYEQYF
CDR3nt: TGTGCCAGTAGTATCGCCAGCGGCTCCTACGAGCAGTACTTC

j_gene: TRBJ2-1
len: 17
v_gene: TRBV20-1
d_gene: TRBD2
abundance: few
CDR3aa: CSARDLYGREAYNEQFF
CDR3nt: TGCAGTGCTAGAGATCTGTATGGGCGGGAGGCCTACAATGAGCAGTTCTTC

j_gene: TRBJ2-2
len: 16
v_gene: TRBV19
d_gene: .
abundance: few
CDR3aa: CASSIGPGVIAGELFF
CDR3nt: TGTGCCAGTAGTATAGGTCCAGGGGTGATCGCCGGGGAGCTGTTTTTT

j_gene: TRBJ2-3
len: 22
v_gene: TRBV9
d_gene: TRBD2
abundance: .
CDR3aa: CASSPPSPTSGRVGRYADTQYF
CDR3nt: TGTGCCAGCAGCCCCCCCTCCCCGACTAGCGGGAGAGTGGGGCGCTATGCAGATACGCAGTATTTT

j_gene: TRBJ1-5
len: 14
v_gene: TRBV15
d_gene: .
abundance: many
CDR3aa: CATSTYDSNQPQHF
CDR3nt: TGTGCCACCAGCACCTATGACAGCAATCAGCCCCAGCATTTT

j_gene: TRBJ2-7
len: 16
v_gene: TRBV6-2/TRBV6-3
d_gene: .
abundance: .
CDR3aa: CASSYIVGAPTYEQYF
CDR3nt: TGTGCCAGCAGTTACATTGTCGGGGCACCTACCTACGAGCAGTACTTC

j_gene: TRBJ1-2
len: 14
v_gene: TRBV6-1
d_gene: .
abundance: many
CDR3aa: CASSEAGARDGYTF
CDR3nt: TGTGCCAGCAGTGAAGCGGGAGCAAGAGATGGCTACACCTTC

j_gene: TRBJ1-2
len: 15
v_gene: TRBV12-3/TRBV12-4
d_gene: .
abundance: many
CDR3aa: CASRWAGRASSGYTF
CDR3nt: TGTGCCAGCAGGTGGGCAGGGCGAGCCTCGAGTGGCTACACCTTC

j_gene: TRBJ2-7
len: 13
v_gene: TRBV12-3/TRBV12-4
d_gene: .
abundance: many
CDR3aa: CATRRDGNYEQYF
CDR3nt: TGTGCCACGCGAAGGGACGGAAATTACGAGCAGTACTTC

j_gene: TRBJ2-7
len: 14
v_gene: TRBV6-1
d_gene: .
abundance: .
CDR3aa: CASSAFASVYEQYF
CDR3nt: TGTGCCAGCAGCGCGTTCGCCTCAGTCTACGAGCAGTACTTC

j_gene: TRBJ2-6
len: 12
v_gene: TRBV12-3/TRBV12-4
d_gene: .
abundance: few
CDR3aa: CASSWGINVLTF
CDR3nt: TGTGCCAGCAGTTGGGGGATAAACGTCCTGACTTTC

j_gene: TRBJ2-7
len: 15
v_gene: TRBV2
d_gene: .
abundance: many
CDR3aa: CASSTTSPSSYEQYF
CDR3nt: TGTGCCAGCTCCACAACTAGTCCTAGCTCCTACGAGCAGTACTTC

j_gene: TRBJ2-3
len: 15
v_gene: TRBV29-1
d_gene: TRBD2
abundance: .
CDR3aa: CSVAGLAGVTDTQYF
CDR3nt: TGCAGCGTTGCGGGACTAGCGGGGGTCACAGATACGCAGTATTTT

j_gene: TRBJ1-2
len: 14
v_gene: TRBV7-2
d_gene: TRBD1
abundance: few
CDR3aa: CASRGQGVDYGYTF
CDR3nt: TGTGCCAGCAGAGGACAGGGGGTTGACTATGGCTACACCTTC

j_gene: TRBJ1-1
len: 14
v_gene: TRBV6-1
d_gene: .
abundance: few
CDR3aa: CASMLGASSTEAFF
CDR3nt: TGTGCCAGCATGTTGGGGGCGTCCTCCACTGAAGCTTTCTTT

j_gene: TRBJ1-4
len: 15
v_gene: TRBV6-2/TRBV6-3
d_gene: .
abundance: many
CDR3aa: CASSYSHGANEKLFF
CDR3nt: TGTGCCAGCAGTTACTCGCATGGAGCTAATGAAAAACTGTTTTTT

j_gene: TRBJ2-1
len: 11
v_gene: TRBV27
d_gene: .
abundance: many
CDR3aa: CASRSTHEQFF
CDR3nt: TGTGCAAGTAGGTCTACCCATGAGCAGTTCTTC

j_gene: TRBJ2-7
len: 11
v_gene: TRBV2
d_gene: .
abundance: few
CDR3aa: CASSVINEQYF
CDR3nt: TGTGCCAGCAGCGTTATAAACGAGCAGTACTTC

j_gene: TRBJ2-3
len: 15
v_gene: TRBV6-1
d_gene: .
abundance: few
CDR3aa: CASSLGEHSTDTQYF
CDR3nt: TGTGCCAGCAGTCTCGGGGAGCATAGCACAGATACGCAGTATTTT

j_gene: TRBJ1-4
len: 15
v_gene: TRBV5-1
d_gene: TRBD1
abundance: .
CDR3aa: CASSSGQVTDEKLFF
CDR3nt: TGCGCCAGCAGCTCGGGACAGGTAACGGATGAAAAACTGTTTTTT

j_gene: TRBJ2-3
len: 18
v_gene: TRBV12-3/TRBV12-4
d_gene: .
abundance: few
CDR3aa: CASRAPWGAEGSTDTQYF
CDR3nt: TGTGCCAGCAGGGCCCCCTGGGGGGCGGAAGGTAGCACAGATACGCAGTATTTT

j_gene: TRBJ2-7
len: 13
v_gene: TRBV20-1
d_gene: .
abundance: few
CDR3aa: CSAYSRADGEQYF
CDR3nt: TGCAGTGCCTACTCTCGGGCAGACGGCGAGCAGTACTTC

j_gene: TRBJ1-5
len: 13
v_gene: TRBV30
d_gene: .
abundance: many
CDR3aa: CAWSVMRNQPQHF
CDR3nt: TGTGCCTGGAGTGTCATGCGCAATCAGCCCCAGCATTTT

j_gene: TRBJ1-1
len: 15
v_gene: TRBV5-1
d_gene: .
abundance: many
CDR3aa: CASSPPRSGNTEAFF
CDR3nt: TGCGCCAGCAGCCCGCCTCGGTCCGGGAACACTGAAGCTTTCTTT

j_gene: TRBJ2-1
len: 19
v_gene: TRBV18
d_gene: TRBD2
abundance: .
CDR3aa: CASSPFELADMSSYNEQFF
CDR3nt: TGTGCCAGCTCACCATTCGAACTAGCGGACATGAGCTCCTACAATGAGCAGTTCTTC

j_gene: TRBJ2-1
len: 13
v_gene: TRBV30
d_gene: .
abundance: .
CDR3aa: CAWSVSDYNEQFF
CDR3nt: TGTGCCTGGAGTGTATCCGACTACAATGAGCAGTTCTTC

j_gene: TRBJ2-3
len: 14
v_gene: TRBV19
d_gene: TRBD1
abundance: .
CDR3aa: CASSAGTGSDTQYF
CDR3nt: TGTGCCAGTAGTGCCGGGACAGGGTCAGATACGCAGTATTTT

j_gene: TRBJ2-6
len: 19
v_gene: TRBV28
d_gene: TRBD1
abundance: few
CDR3aa: CASRGILGTGWSGANVLTF
CDR3nt: TGTGCCAGCAGGGGGATCCTCGGGACAGGGTGGTCTGGGGCCAACGTCCTGACTTTC

j_gene: TRBJ2-3
len: 13
v_gene: TRBV5-1
d_gene: TRBD2
abundance: .
CDR3aa: CASSLVASGRQYF
CDR3nt: TGCGCCAGCAGCTTGGTGGCTAGCGGGAGGCAGTATTTT

j_gene: TRBJ1-1
len: 14
v_gene: TRBV27
d_gene: TRBD1
abundance: many
CDR3aa: CASKIDRGRTEAFF
CDR3nt: TGTGCCAGCAAGATAGACAGGGGGCGGACTGAAGCTTTCTTT

j_gene: TRBJ2-2
len: 14
v_gene: TRBV12-3/TRBV12-4
d_gene: .
abundance: many
CDR3aa: CASSSTGRTGELFF
CDR3nt: TGTGCCAGCAGTTCGACAGGGAGGACCGGGGAGCTGTTTTTT

j_gene: TRBJ2-7
len: 15
v_gene: TRBV6-1
d_gene: TRBD1
abundance: few
CDR3aa: CASSELGTGAYEQYF
CDR3nt: TGTGCCAGCAGTGAATTAGGGACAGGAGCCTACGAGCAGTACTTC

j_gene: TRBJ2-6
len: 14
v_gene: TRBV2
d_gene: .
abundance: many
CDR3aa: CARDRASGANVLTF
CDR3nt: TGTGCCAGGGATAGGGCTTCTGGGGCCAACGTCCTGACTTTC

j_gene: TRBJ2-7
len: 14
v_gene: TRBV12-3/TRBV12-4
d_gene: TRBD2
abundance: many
CDR3aa: CASSQPGLAYEQYF
CDR3nt: TGTGCCAGCAGTCAACCGGGACTAGCCTACGAGCAGTACTTC

j_gene: TRBJ2-7
len: 15
v_gene: TRBV7-3
d_gene: TRBD2
abundance: few
CDR3aa: CASSPSGSDLGEQYF
CDR3nt: TGTGCCAGCAGCCCGAGCGGGAGCGACCTGGGCGAGCAGTACTTC

j_gene: TRBJ2-5
len: 14
v_gene: TRBV7-9
d_gene: .
abundance: many
CDR3aa: CASSLISGQETQYF
CDR3nt: TGTGCCAGCAGCTTGATCTCAGGGCAAGAGACCCAGTACTTC

j_gene: TRBJ2-1
len: 14
v_gene: TRBV6-1
d_gene: .
abundance: many
CDR3aa: CASSPGWAYNEQFF
CDR3nt: TGTGCCAGCAGCCCAGGGTGGGCCTACAATGAGCAGTTCTTC

j_gene: TRBJ2-1
len: 13
v_gene: TRBV12-5
d_gene: .
abundance: many
CDR3aa: CASGLGTYNEQFF
CDR3nt: TGTGCTAGTGGTTTGGGGACTTACAATGAGCAGTTCTTC

j_gene: TRBJ2-7
len: 13
v_gene: TRBV6-1
d_gene: .
abundance: .
CDR3aa: CASSLDGNYERYF
CDR3nt: TGTGCCAGCAGTCTAGACGGGAACTACGAGCGGTACTTC